This T cell receptor (beta chain) was sequenced for a study of blood T cell repertoires in COVID-19. The V gene's germline CDR1 is SGHKS and CDR2 YYEKEE (reference sequence). Trimming cost V 4 bases and J 0 bases; bases outside gene matches: 9. CDR3 size: 17 residues. TCRdb's table, derived via immunoSEQ multiplex PCR, lists solely in-frame clones and lacks some. The sample lists approximately 260,000 clones, roughly 87% occurring once. Sequencing was done on a sample of peripheral blood. The clonotype comes from a man between 60 and 70 years old who had recovered from COVID-19. V and J are TRBV5-5 and TRBJ1-4, with TRBD1 identical over 7 bases. The CDR3 DNA reads TGTGCCAGCAGCCTAACACAGGGGACTGCAACTAATGAAAAACTGTTTTTT. This codes for CASSLTQGTATNEKLFF.